This TCR beta chain was identified in a study of Graves' ophthalmopathy and Graves' hyperthyroidism. Diagnosis was based on clinical symptoms, serum thyroxine, TRAb, thyroid ultrasound and orbital computed tomography. As the template, RNA transcripts were used to amplify TCR beta CDR3 regions. A first-round RT-PCR used HTBI primers, followed by a second-round multiplex PCR. One entry per CDR3 protein results from TCRdb running MiXCR on the multiplex PCR reads. The repertoire holds approximately 210,000 distinct CDR3 sequences, with roughly 29% as singletons. V shed 6 bases and J shed 6 bases, with 12 bases lying between them. This CDR3 has 13 residues. This clonotype showed up many times.

The rearrangement uses TRBV12-3 or TRBV12-4 and TRBJ1-5; D is undetermined. The sequence was obtained from a man aged 45-65 years with Graves' ophthalmopathy. Material: peripheral blood. CDR3 sequence (DNA): TGTGCCAGCAGCCCCGAGAGGTTTCAGCCCCAGCATTTT. This translates into CASSPERFQPQHF.